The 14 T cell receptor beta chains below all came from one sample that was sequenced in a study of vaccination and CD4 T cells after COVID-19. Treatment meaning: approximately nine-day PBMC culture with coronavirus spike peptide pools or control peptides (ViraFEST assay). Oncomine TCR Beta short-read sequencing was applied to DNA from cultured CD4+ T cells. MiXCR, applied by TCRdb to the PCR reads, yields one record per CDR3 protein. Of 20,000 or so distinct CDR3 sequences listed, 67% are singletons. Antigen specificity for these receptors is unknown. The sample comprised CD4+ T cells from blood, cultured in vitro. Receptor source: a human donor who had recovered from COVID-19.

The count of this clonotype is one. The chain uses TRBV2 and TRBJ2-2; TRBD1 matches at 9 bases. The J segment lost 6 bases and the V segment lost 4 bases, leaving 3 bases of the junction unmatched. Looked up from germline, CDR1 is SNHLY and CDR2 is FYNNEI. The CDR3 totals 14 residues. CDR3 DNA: TGTGCCAGCAGTGGGGACAGGGTGGCCGGGGAGCTGTTTTTT. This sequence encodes CASSGDRVAGELFF.

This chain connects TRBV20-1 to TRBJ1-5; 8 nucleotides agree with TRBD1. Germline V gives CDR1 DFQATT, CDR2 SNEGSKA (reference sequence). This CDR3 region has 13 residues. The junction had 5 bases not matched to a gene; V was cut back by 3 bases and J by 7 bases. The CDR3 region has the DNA TGCAGTGCTAGGTCAGGGGGCGTCCAGCCCCAGCATTTT. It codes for CSARSGGVQPQHF.

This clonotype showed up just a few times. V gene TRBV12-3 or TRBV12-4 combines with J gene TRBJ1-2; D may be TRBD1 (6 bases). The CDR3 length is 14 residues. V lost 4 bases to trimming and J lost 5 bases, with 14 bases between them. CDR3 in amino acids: CASSYTGKLYGYTF. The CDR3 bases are TGTGCCAGCAGTTACACAGGGAAACTTTATGGCTACACCTTC.

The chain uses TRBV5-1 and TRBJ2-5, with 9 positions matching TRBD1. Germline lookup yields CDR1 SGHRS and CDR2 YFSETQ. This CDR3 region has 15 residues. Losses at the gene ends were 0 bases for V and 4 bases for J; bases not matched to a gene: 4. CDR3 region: CASSLETGGRETQYF. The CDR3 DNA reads TGCGCCAGCAGCTTGGAGACAGGGGGGCGAGAGACCCAGTACTTC.

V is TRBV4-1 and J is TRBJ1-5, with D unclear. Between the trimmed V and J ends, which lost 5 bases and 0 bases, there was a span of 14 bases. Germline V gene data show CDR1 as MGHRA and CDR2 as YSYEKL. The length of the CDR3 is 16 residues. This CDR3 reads CASSTSWGYSNQPQHF. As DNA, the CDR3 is TGCGCCAGCAGCACATCTTGGGGTTATAGCAATCAGCCCCAGCATTTT.

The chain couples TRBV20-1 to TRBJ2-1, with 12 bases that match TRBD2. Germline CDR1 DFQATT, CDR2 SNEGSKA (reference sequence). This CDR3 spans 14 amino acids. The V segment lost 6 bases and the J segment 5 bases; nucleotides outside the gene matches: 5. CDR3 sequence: CSALAGGGNNEQFF. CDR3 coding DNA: TGCAGTGCCCTAGCGGGGGGGGGTAACAATGAGCAGTTCTTC.

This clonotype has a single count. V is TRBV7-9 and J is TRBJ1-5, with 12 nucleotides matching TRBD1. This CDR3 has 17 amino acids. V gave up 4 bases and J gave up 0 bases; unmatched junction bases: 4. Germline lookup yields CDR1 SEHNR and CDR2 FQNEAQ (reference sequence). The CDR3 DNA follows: TGTGCCAGCAGCTCGGGACAGGGGGCCCTTAGCAATCAGCCCCAGCATTTT. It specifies CASSSGQGALSNQPQHF.

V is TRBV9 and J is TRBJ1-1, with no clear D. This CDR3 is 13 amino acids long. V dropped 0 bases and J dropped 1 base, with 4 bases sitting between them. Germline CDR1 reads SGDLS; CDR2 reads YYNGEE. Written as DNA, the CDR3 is TGTGCCAGCAGCGTAGCGGGGAACACTGAAGCTTTCTTT. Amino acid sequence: CASSVAGNTEAFF.

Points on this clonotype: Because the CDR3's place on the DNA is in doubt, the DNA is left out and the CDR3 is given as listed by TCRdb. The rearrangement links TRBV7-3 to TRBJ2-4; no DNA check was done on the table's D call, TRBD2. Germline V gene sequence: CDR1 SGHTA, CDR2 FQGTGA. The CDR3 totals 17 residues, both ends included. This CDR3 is CASSFLWREGAKNIQYF.

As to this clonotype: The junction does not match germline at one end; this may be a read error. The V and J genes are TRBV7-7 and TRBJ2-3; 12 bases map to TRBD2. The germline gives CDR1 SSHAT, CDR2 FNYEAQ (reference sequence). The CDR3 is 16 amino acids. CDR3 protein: CASSLGLAGASDPQYF. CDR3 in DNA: TGTGCCAGCAGCTTAGGACTAGCGGGAGCATCAGATCCGCAGTATTTT.

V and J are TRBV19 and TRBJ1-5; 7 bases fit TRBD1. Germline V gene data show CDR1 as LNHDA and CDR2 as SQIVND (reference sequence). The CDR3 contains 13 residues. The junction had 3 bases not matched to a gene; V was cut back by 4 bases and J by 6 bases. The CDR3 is CASSTTGAQPQHF. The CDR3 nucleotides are TGTGCCAGTAGTACAACAGGGGCTCAGCCCCAGCATTTT. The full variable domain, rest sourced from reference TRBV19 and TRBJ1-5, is DGGITQSPKYLFRKEGQNVTLSCEQNLNHDAMYWYRQDPGQGLRLIYYSQIVNDFQKGDIAEGYSVSREKKESFPLTVTSAQKNPTAFYLCASSTTGAQPQHFGDGTRLSIL.

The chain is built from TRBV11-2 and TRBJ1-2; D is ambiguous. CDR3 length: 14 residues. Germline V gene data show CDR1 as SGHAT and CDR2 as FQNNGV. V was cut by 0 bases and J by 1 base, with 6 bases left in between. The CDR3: CASSLEHLNYGYTF. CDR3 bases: TGTGCCAGCAGCTTAGAACACCTTAACTATGGCTACACCTTC.

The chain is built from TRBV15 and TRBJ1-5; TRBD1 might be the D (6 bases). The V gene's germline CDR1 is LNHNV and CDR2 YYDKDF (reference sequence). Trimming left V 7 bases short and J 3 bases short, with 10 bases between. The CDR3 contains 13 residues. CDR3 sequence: CATTGQPNQPQHF. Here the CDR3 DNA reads TGTGCCACCACCGGACAGCCCAATCAGCCCCAGCATTTT.

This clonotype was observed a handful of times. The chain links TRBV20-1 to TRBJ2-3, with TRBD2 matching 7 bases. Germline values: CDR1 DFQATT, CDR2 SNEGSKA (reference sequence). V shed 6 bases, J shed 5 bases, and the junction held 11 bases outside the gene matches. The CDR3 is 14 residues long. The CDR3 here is CSAPKAGKIDTQYF. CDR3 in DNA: TGCAGTGCCCCGAAAGCGGGAAAGATAGATACGCAGTATTTT.